The TCR beta chain described here comes from a study of blood T cells in healthy people across ages. Sample-barcoded 5' priming and a J-beta primer mix drove a second PCR of roughly 6 to 12 cycles. Each of the samples gave a minimum of 2.5 million paired-end reads that contained CDR3. TCRdb ran MiXCR on the 5' RACE reads and lists one entry per CDR3 protein. The sample lists around 1.5 million distinct CDR3 sequences; around 42% were seen once. The CDR3 is made up of 13 amino acids. Trimming took off 0 bases at V and 6 bases at J, with 11 bases between the two ends. Per germline, CDR1 DFQATT and CDR2 SNEGSKA (reference sequence).

This receptor was obtained from a woman between 18 and 29 years old in good health. Sequenced sample: blood. The chain links TRBV20-1 to TRBJ1-2; D is possibly TRBD1 (6 bases). CDR3 nucleotides: TGCAGTGCTAGAGATCCGGACAGCAATGGCTACACCTTC. It encodes CSARDPDSNGYTF.